One sample yielded the 28 T cell receptor beta chains listed below, sequenced in a study of T cell changes during pregnancy in multiple sclerosis. Produced via immunoSEQ multiplex PCR; TCRdb's table is partial and in-frame only. The table includes about 68,000 clones, roughly 89% detected once. The sample was peripheral blood, taken after pregnancy. The receptor source for this set is a female donor in good health, enrolled as a control in a pregnancy study.

V and J are TRBV21-1 and TRBJ1-4. TRBV21-1 is an annotated pseudogene. The CDR3 runs 17 residues. CDR3 sequence: CASSKDADFCGNEKLFF. In nucleotides, the CDR3 is TGTGCCAGCAGCAAAGACGCAGATTTTTGCGGTAATGAAAAACTGTTTTTT.

The rearrangement links TRBV28 to TRBJ2-3; 9 positions match TRBD1. The V gene end was trimmed by 4 bases and the J gene end by 1 base; junction bases not matched to a gene: 3. The CDR3 is made up of 15 amino acids. Germline V lookup: CDR1 MDHEN, CDR2 SYDVKM. This CDR3 is CASSSRTGGTDTQYF. The CDR3 nucleotides read TGTGCCAGCAGTTCTAGGACAGGGGGCACAGATACGCAGTATTTT. Combining the CDR3 with reference TRBV28 and TRBJ2-3 gives the whole variable domain DVKVTQSSRYLVKRTGEKVFLECVQDMDHENMFWYRQDPGLGLRLIYFSYDVKMKEKGDIPEGYSVSREKKERFSLILESASTNQTSMYLCASSSRTGGTDTQYFGPGTRLTVL.

This clone showed up just once. This rearrangement joins TRBV19 to TRBJ1-5, with D possibly being TRBD1 (5 bases). The CDR3 covers 15 residues. In germline, CDR1 is LNHDA, CDR2 SQIVND (reference sequence). V gave up 5 bases and J gave up 0 bases, with 11 bases separating them. CDR3 DNA sequence: TGTGCCAGTAGTCCTAGACAGAATAGCAATCAGCCCCAGCATTTT. It translates to CASSPRQNSNQPQHF. Together with reference TRBV19 and TRBJ1-5, the CDR3 gives the full variable domain: DGGITQSPKYLFRKEGQNVTLSCEQNLNHDAMYWYRQDPGQGLRLIYYSQIVNDFQKGDIAEGYSVSREKKESFPLTVTSAQKNPTAFYLCASSPRQNSNQPQHFGDGTRLSIL.

This chain uses TRBV28 with TRBJ2-2; D is perhaps TRBD1 (5 bases). Trimming removed 4 bases at V and 0 bases at J, with 12 bases between. Germline CDR1 and CDR2: MDHEN and SYDVKM. The length of the CDR3 is 16 residues. CDR3 residues: CASSSMDMSNTGELFF. CDR3 DNA: TGTGCCAGCAGTTCAATGGACATGTCGAACACCGGGGAGCTGTTTTTT. The variable domain in full, completed from reference TRBV28 and TRBJ2-2, reads DVKVTQSSRYLVKRTGEKVFLECVQDMDHENMFWYRQDPGLGLRLIYFSYDVKMKEKGDIPEGYSVSREKKERFSLILESASTNQTSMYLCASSSMDMSNTGELFFGEGSRLTVL.

The chain is built from TRBV28 and TRBJ1-4; 9 positions match TRBD1. Germline V gene lookup returns CDR1 MDHEN and CDR2 SYDVKM. This CDR3 region has 14 residues. Trimming removed 7 bases from V and 6 bases from J; junction bases left unmatched: 6. In nucleotides, the CDR3 is TGTGCCAGCAATGAACAGGGGGCTGATGAAAAACTGTTTTTT. Translating gives CASNEQGADEKLFF.

This chain links TRBV28 with TRBJ1-3; D not certain. The CDR3 length is 16 residues. Trimming removed 2 bases at V and 4 bases at J, with 15 bases between. CDR1 is MDHEN, CDR2 SYDVKM, per germline. As DNA, the CDR3 is TGTGCCAGCAGTTTAAGTGGCCTCGAAAAGGGAAACACCATATATTTT. This sequence encodes CASSLSGLEKGNTIYF.

The V and J genes are TRBV5-1 and TRBJ1-1; D call uncertain. This CDR3 is built from 12 residues. Germline V lookup: CDR1 SGHRS, CDR2 YFSETQ. Trimming shortened V by 0 bases and J by 7 bases, and 7 bases separated the two germline ends. CDR3 sequence reads: CASSLAGLEAFF. The DNA for the CDR3 is TGCGCCAGCAGCTTGGCCGGACTTGAAGCTTTCTTT.

J is TRBJ2-1 and V is TRBV28; TRBD2 aligns across 12 bases. This CDR3 spans 15 amino acids. Germline V gene data show CDR1 as MDHEN and CDR2 as SYDVKM. V dropped 4 bases and J dropped 8; count of bases not matched to a gene: 6. DNA of the CDR3: TGTGCCAGCAGTTCTCTAGCGGGAGGGCCCCATGAGCAGTTCTTC. Translated, it gives CASSSLAGGPHEQFF.

This clone has a single count. The V call is TRBV19, the J call TRBJ1-6; 10 nucleotides align to TRBD1. Germline CDR1 LNHDA, CDR2 SQIVND (reference sequence). The CDR3 totals 14 residues. The V segment lost 8 bases and the J segment 7 bases; nucleotides outside the gene matches: 5. The CDR3: CASSLDRGNSPLHF. The DNA of the CDR3 is TGTGCCAGTTCACTGGACAGGGGGAATTCACCCCTCCACTTT.

The rearrangement links TRBV10-1 to TRBJ1-5; 9 bases are shared with TRBD1. This CDR3 comprises 15 residues. Looked up from germline, CDR1 is WNHNN and CDR2 is SYGVQD (reference sequence). V lost 6 bases to trimming and J lost 4 bases; unmatched junction nucleotides: 7. Here the CDR3 DNA reads TGCGCCAGCAGACCCGGGACAGGGTGGAATCAGCCCCAGCATTTT. It yields the protein CASRPGTGWNQPQHF.

The chain employs TRBV15 and TRBJ2-7; possible D gene TRBD2, 6 bases. Trimming shortened V by 0 bases and J by 5 bases, and 17 bases separated the two germline ends. This CDR3 spans 16 amino acids. Germline V gives CDR1 LNHNV, CDR2 YYDKDF (reference sequence). The CDR3 DNA follows: TGTGCCACCAGCAGAGATCTCGGGGGTCTGCGGCACGAGCAGTACTTC. Translation: CATSRDLGGLRHEQYF.

The chain joins TRBV19 to TRBJ1-2, with a weak D call TRBD1 (6 bases). The V end lost 0 bases, the J end lost 3 bases, and 11 bases lay between the germline ends. CDR1 is LNHDA, CDR2 SQIVND, per germline (reference sequence). The CDR3 loop spans 15 amino acids. The CDR3 coding sequence is TGTGCCAGTAGTATAGATTACAGGGCGGACTATGGCTACACCTTC. This gives the protein CASSIDYRADYGYTF.

This chain uses TRBV27 with TRBJ2-7; a weak D match, TRBD1 (5 bases). The V end lost 0 bases, the J end lost 7 bases, and 10 bases lay between the germline ends. In germline, CDR1 is MNHEY, CDR2 SMNVEV (reference sequence). The CDR3 length is 13 residues. CDR3 region: CASSLSYQGEQYF. The DNA for the CDR3 is TGTGCCAGCAGTTTATCATACCAGGGAGAGCAGTACTTC.

The chain couples TRBV9 to TRBJ1-6; 7 nucleotides align to TRBD1. The CDR3 has 16 residues. The germline CDR1 and CDR2 sequences are SGDLS and YYNGEE. V shed 4 bases, J shed 1 base, and the junction held 5 bases outside the gene matches. The CDR3: CASSPQQGSYNSPLHF. The CDR3 DNA reads as TGTGCCAGCAGCCCCCAACAGGGGTCCTATAATTCACCCCTCCACTTT. Based on the CDR3 plus reference TRBV9 and TRBJ1-6, the full variable domain is DSGVTQTPKHLITATGQRVTLRCSPRSGDLSVYWYQQSLDQGLQFLIQYYNGEERAKGNILERFSAQQFPDLHSELNLSSLELGDSALYFCASSPQQGSYNSPLHFGNGTRLTVT.

This CDR3 reads CASSPGQGYYGYTF. Written as DNA, the CDR3 is TGTGCCAGCAGCCCCGGACAGGGGTACTATGGCTACACCTTC. The rearrangement links TRBV7-8 to TRBJ1-2; 9 bases match TRBD1. Germline-derived CDR1 and CDR2 are SGHVS and FQNEAQ. V lost 5 bases to trimming and J lost 3 bases; unmatched junction nucleotides: 4. The CDR3 has 14 residues.

V usage is TRBV19 and J usage is TRBJ2-7; a weak D match, TRBD2 (6 bases). The CDR3 is made up of 13 amino acids. The V gene lost 2 bases and the J gene lost 4 bases, with 9 bases spanning the gap. Germline V lookup: CDR1 LNHDA, CDR2 SQIVND (reference sequence). This chain's CDR3 is CASSITSNYEQYF. CDR3 coding DNA: TGTGCCAGTAGTATAACTAGCAATTACGAGCAGTACTTC.

The chain combines TRBV27 with TRBJ1-2, with D perhaps TRBD1 (6 bases). Germline V gives CDR1 MNHEY, CDR2 SMNVEV (reference sequence). V was trimmed by 6 bases and J by 4 bases, leaving 9 bases between them. The CDR3 sequence is 12 residues long. The CDR3 region has the DNA TGTGCCAGCAGCACAGGGACCTATGGCTACACCTTC. Translating it yields CASSTGTYGYTF.

This chain links TRBV27 with TRBJ2-1; 8 bases map to TRBD1. Trimming at V came to 6 bases and at J to 7 bases, leaving 14 bases not matched to a gene. This CDR3 is 16 amino acids long. In germline, CDR1 is MNHEY, CDR2 SMNVEV (reference sequence). In DNA, the CDR3 is TGTGCCAGCAGGCCTGGGACAGGAGGGATGCAAAATGAGCAGTTCTTC. Translating gives CASRPGTGGMQNEQFF.

The CDR3 reads CASSPRARETQYF. The CDR3 coding sequence is TGTGCCAGCTCACCACGCGCGAGGGAGACCCAGTACTTC. This chain uses TRBV18 with TRBJ2-5; D gene unclear. V lost 1 base and J 5 bases, leaving 8 bases between the germline ends. CDR1 is KGHSH and CDR2 is LQKENI in the germline V gene. This CDR3 is 13 amino acids long.

This chain connects TRBV7-9 to TRBJ2-7, with no clear D. Germline CDR1 and CDR2: SEHNR and FQNEAQ (reference sequence). V gave up 1 base and J gave up 1 base, with 8 bases separating them. This CDR3 has 14 amino acids. The CDR3 DNA follows: TGTGCCAGCAGCTTAGTTGGCTCTTCCTACGAGCAGTACTTC. Translation gives CASSLVGSSYEQYF.

The chain uses TRBV11-2 and TRBJ2-7; TRBD1 matches 9 bases. Germline V lookup: CDR1 SGHAT, CDR2 FQNNGV. The length of the CDR3 is 14 residues. V was pared by 2 bases and J by 7 bases, with 6 bases of the junction left unmatched. The CDR3 is CASSLPGQGREQYF. In DNA, the CDR3 is TGTGCCAGCAGCTTACCGGGACAGGGCCGAGAGCAGTACTTC. The whole variable domain, remainder taken from reference TRBV11-2 and TRBJ2-7, is EAGVAQSPRYKIIEKRQSVAFWCNPISGHATLYWYQQILGQGPKLLIQFQNNGVVDDSQLPKDRFSAERLKGVDSTLKIQPAKLEDSAVYLCASSLPGQGREQYFGPGTRLTVT.

This clone showed up just once. V usage is TRBV9 and J usage is TRBJ2-5; TRBD2 agrees at 7 bases. J gave up 3 bases and V 3 bases, and 14 bases lay outside the gene matches. Germline CDR1 and CDR2: SGDLS and YYNGEE. The CDR3 is made up of 17 amino acids. CDR3: CASSAGGSGQEEETQYF. CDR3 nucleotide sequence: TGTGCCAGCAGCGCAGGCGGTAGCGGGCAGGAAGAAGAGACCCAGTACTTC.

This CDR3 reads CASSVQGIGELFF. CDR3 in DNA: TGTGCCAGTAGTGTTCAGGGGATCGGGGAGCTGTTTTTT. The chain carries TRBV19 and TRBJ2-2; D is perhaps TRBD1 (6 bases). CDR1 and CDR2 (germline): LNHDA, SQIVND (reference sequence). The CDR3 has 13 residues. V was pared by 5 bases and J by 7 bases, with 11 bases between.

This sequence joins TRBV25-1 and TRBJ1-1; D might be TRBD1 (6 bases). The V end was cut by 2 bases, the J end by 9 bases, with 13 bases between. This CDR3 comprises 13 residues. Germline V gives CDR1 MGHDK, CDR2 SYGVNS. The CDR3 nucleotides are TGTGCCAGCAGTGAAGGGGCAGGGGCAAAAGCTTTCTTT. This encodes CASSEGAGAKAFF. The full variable domain, its missing parts supplied by reference TRBV25-1 and TRBJ1-1, is EADIYQTPRYLVIGTGKKITLECSQTMGHDKMYWYQQDPGMELHLIHYSYGVNSTEKGDLSSESTVSRIRTEHFPLTLESARPSHTSQYLCASSEGAGAKAFFGQGTRLTVV.

V and J are TRBV19 and TRBJ1-2; a weak D match, TRBD1 (6 bases). This CDR3 comprises 14 residues. Germline CDR1 reads LNHDA; CDR2 reads SQIVND (reference sequence). Trimming removed 3 bases at V and 4 bases at J, with 12 bases between. CDR3 sequence reads: CASSIYQGPYGYTF. The DNA of the CDR3 is TGTGCCAGTAGTATTTATCAGGGGCCCTATGGCTACACCTTC. Using reference TRBV19 and TRBJ1-2 for the parts outside the CDR3, the full variable domain is DGGITQSPKYLFRKEGQNVTLSCEQNLNHDAMYWYRQDPGQGLRLIYYSQIVNDFQKGDIAEGYSVSREKKESFPLTVTSAQKNPTAFYLCASSIYQGPYGYTFGSGTRLTVV.

This clone has just a few counts. V is TRBV14 and J is TRBJ1-3; D gene uncertain. The CDR3 runs 13 residues. The germline V gene encodes CDR1 SGHDN and CDR2 FVKESK. Trimming left V 4 bases short and J 7 bases short, with 11 bases between. In nucleotides, the CDR3 is TGTGCCAGCAGCCTGATAGATTGGAACACCATATATTTT. It specifies CASSLIDWNTIYF.

In its sample, this clone was seen once. The V call is TRBV28, the J call TRBJ1-3; maybe TRBD1 (5 bases). There are 14 residues in the CDR3. The V end lost 3 bases, the J end lost 2 bases, and 8 bases lay between the germline ends. Germline assignment: CDR1 MDHEN and CDR2 SYDVKM. The CDR3 region is CASSLGGTGNTIYF. The CDR3 nucleotides are TGTGCCAGCAGTTTGGGGGGTACTGGAAACACCATATATTTT.

The chain has TRBV19 and TRBJ1-1; 7 positions match TRBD1. The CDR3 has 14 residues. V shed 7 bases and J 1 base; nucleotides not matched to a gene: 6. Germline CDR1 reads LNHDA; CDR2 reads SQIVND (reference sequence). The CDR3 is CASTIGQANTEAFF. The CDR3 DNA reads TGTGCCAGTACCATAGGACAGGCGAACACTGAAGCTTTCTTT.